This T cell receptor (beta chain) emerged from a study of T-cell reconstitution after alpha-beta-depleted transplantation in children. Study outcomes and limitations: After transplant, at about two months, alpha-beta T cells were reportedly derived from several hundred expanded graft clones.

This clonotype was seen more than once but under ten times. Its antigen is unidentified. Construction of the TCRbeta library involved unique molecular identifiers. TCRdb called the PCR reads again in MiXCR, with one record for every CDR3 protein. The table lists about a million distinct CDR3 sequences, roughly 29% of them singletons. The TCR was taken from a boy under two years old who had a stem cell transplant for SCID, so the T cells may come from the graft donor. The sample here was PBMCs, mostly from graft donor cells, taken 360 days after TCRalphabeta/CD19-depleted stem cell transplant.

CDR3 residues: CASSHNTGTYGYTF. The CDR3, as DNA: TGTGCCAGCAGCCATAACACAGGGACCTATGGCTACACCTTC. The genes are TRBV3-1 and TRBJ1-2; D might be TRBD1 (6 bases). Germline assignment: CDR1 LGHDT and CDR2 YNNKEL (reference sequence). The germline V and J ends were trimmed by 3 bases and 4 bases, with 12 bases remaining between them. This CDR3 region has 14 residues.